This T cell receptor (beta chain) was sequenced for a study of cytomegalovirus exposure and HLA in healthy donors. Study conclusions and caveats: Later on, a genetic analysis was performed. It linked a missense variant in DCLRE1C with V- and J-gene trimming of TCR beta. Reports state that TCR beta sequences accurately predicted most subjects' HLA-A and HLA-B alleles.

PCR amplification relied on 60 Vbeta primers (plus 13 Jbeta primers). Repertoires were generated with immunoSEQ multiplex PCR, while TCRdb's copy carries only in-frame clones and drops some. The profile shows approximately 88,000 clones, 64% of them singletons. Details on this clone: Its antigen is not known.

CDR1 is SNHLY and CDR2 is FYNNEI in the germline V gene. V was clipped by 10 bases and J by 4 bases; unmatched bases: 5. The CDR3 sequence is 13 residues long. This chain uses TRBV2 with TRBJ2-2; 8 bases agree with TRBD2. Sequencing was done on a sample of PBMCs. The clonotype originates from a man aged 55 to 69 in good health and CMV-seronegative. The CDR3 coding sequence is TGTGCCACCGAGCGGGGGCGCACCGGGGAGCTGTTTTTT. Its translation: CATERGRTGELFF.